This T cell receptor (beta chain) was sequenced for a study of OX40 agonist ivuxolimab in advanced cancers. Study information: Partial response was recorded in three patients: one hepatocellular carcinoma and two cutaneous melanoma cases.

Generated by immunoSEQ multiplex PCR, the TCRdb table keeps only in-frame clones and is missing some. Of about 54,000 clones in the sample, approximately 80% were seen once. V was clipped by 3 bases and J by 2 bases, with 7 bases between them. This CDR3 region has 13 residues. Germline lookup yields CDR1 LNHDA and CDR2 SQIVND (reference sequence). The sequence derives from an adult with an advanced solid tumor such as melanoma, head and neck, liver or kidney cancer. The chain uses TRBV19 and TRBJ1-2; D remains unclear. Sample: CD4+ or CD8+ T cells sorted from blood, taken in a trial of the OX40 agonist ivuxolimab. The CDR3 bases are TGTGCCAGTAGTATTGGCGTAAACTATGGCTACACCTTC. It translates to CASSIGVNYGYTF.